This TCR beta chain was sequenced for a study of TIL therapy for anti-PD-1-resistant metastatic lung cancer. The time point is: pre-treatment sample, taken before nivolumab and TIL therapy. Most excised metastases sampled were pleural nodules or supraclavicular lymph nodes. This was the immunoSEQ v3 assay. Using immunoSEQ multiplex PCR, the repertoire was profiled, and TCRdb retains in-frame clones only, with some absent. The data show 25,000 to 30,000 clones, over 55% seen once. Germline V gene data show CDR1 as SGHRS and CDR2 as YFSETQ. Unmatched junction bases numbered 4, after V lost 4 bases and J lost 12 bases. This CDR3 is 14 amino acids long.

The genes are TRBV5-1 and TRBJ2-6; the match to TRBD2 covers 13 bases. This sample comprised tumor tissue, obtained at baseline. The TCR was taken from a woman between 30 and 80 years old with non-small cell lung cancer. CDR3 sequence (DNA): TGCGCCAGCAGCCCCGGGACTAGCGGGATCGTCCTGACTTTC. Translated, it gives CASSPGTSGIVLTF. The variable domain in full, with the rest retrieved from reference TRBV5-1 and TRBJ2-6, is KAGVTQTPRYLIKTRGQQVTLSCSPISGHRSVSWYQQTPGQGLQFLFEYFSETQRNKGNFPGRFSGRQFSNSRSEMNVSTLELGDSALYLCASSPGTSGIVLTFGAGSRLTVL.